A selection of T cell receptor beta chains follows, all from one sample in a study of blood T cell repertoires in COVID-19. Clones were sequenced by immunoSEQ multiplex PCR, and TCRdb holds only the in-frame ones, with some missing. This table holds fewer than 100,000 clones, 75% to 85% found once. Sequencing was done on a sample of peripheral blood. These receptors originate from a human donor in a cohort sampled during active COVID-19. The CDR3 runs from the conserved cysteine through the conserved F or W. A D gene is named only where the DNA matches it firmly. A row's size may be missing; if present it is once, few, many or a size class.

CDR3: CASSPRGGRPGENEQFF; DNA: TGTGCCAGCAGCCCCCGAGGCGGGAGGCCCGGGGAGAATGAGCAGTTCTTC; D: TRBD2; J: TRBJ2-1; size: -; V: TRBV9
CDR3: CASSRGLAGRYNEQFF; DNA: TGTGCCAGTAGTAGGGGACTAGCGGGACGCTACAATGAGCAGTTCTTC; D: TRBD2; J: TRBJ2-1; size: few; V: TRBV19
CDR3: CASIRGLGQIGYEQYF; DNA: TGTGCCAGTATTAGGGGCCTAGGACAAATCGGGTACGAGCAGTACTTC; D: -; J: TRBJ2-7; size: few; V: TRBV19
CDR3: CASSARTGNTEAFF; DNA: TGTGCCAGCAGCGCCAGGACAGGGAACACTGAAGCTTTCTTT; D: TRBD1; J: TRBJ1-1; size: -; V: TRBV13
CDR3: CASSLGGEAGWLTGELFF; DNA: TGTGCCAGCAGCTTGGGGGGCGAAGCGGGATGGTTGACCGGGGAGCTGTTTTTT; D: TRBD2; J: TRBJ2-2; size: -; V: TRBV5-4
CDR3: CASSQLRTGANEKLFF; DNA: TGTGCCAGCAGCCAACTACGGACAGGGGCAAATGAAAAACTGTTTTTT; D: TRBD1; J: TRBJ1-4; size: -; V: TRBV4-2
CDR3: CASSEVNSRETQYF; DNA: TGTGCCAGCAGTGAAGTGAATTCCAGAGAGACCCAGTACTTC; D: -; J: TRBJ2-5; size: -; V: TRBV6-1
CDR3: CASSQDLGTEQYF; DNA: TGTGCCAGCAGCCAAGATCTTGGGACAGAGCAGTACTTC; D: -; J: TRBJ2-7; size: -; V: TRBV3-1/TRBV3-2
CDR3: CASSPSTQGYNEQFF; DNA: TGTGCCAGCAGCCCCTCAACACAGGGTTACAATGAGCAGTTCTTC; D: -; J: TRBJ2-1; size: -; V: TRBV3-1/TRBV3-2
CDR3: CASSFDTQTEAFF; DNA: TGTGCCAGCAGCTTCGACACACAGACTGAAGCTTTCTTT; D: -; J: TRBJ1-1; size: -; V: TRBV7-9
CDR3: CASSLGIGDQPQHF; DNA: TGTGCCAGCAGCTTGGGTATAGGGGATCAGCCCCAGCATTTT; D: -; J: TRBJ1-5; size: -; V: TRBV5-5
CDR3: CASSLYPSKNIQYF; DNA: TGTGCCAGCAGCTTGTATCCCAGCAAAAACATTCAGTACTTC; D: -; J: TRBJ2-4; size: -; V: TRBV5-5
CDR3: CASSPISGTKYQETQYF; DNA: TGTGCCAGCAGCCCGATTTCCGGGACAAAGTACCAAGAGACCCAGTACTTC; D: -; J: TRBJ2-5; size: few; V: TRBV5-4
CDR3: CATSRKGLAEIKETQYF; DNA: TGTGCCACCAGCAGGAAAGGACTAGCGGAAATTAAAGAGACCCAGTACTTC; D: TRBD2; J: TRBJ2-5; size: few; V: TRBV15
CDR3: CASSPGSRGEAFF; DNA: TGTGCCAGCTCACCCGGTTCAAGGGGTGAAGCTTTCTTT; D: -; J: TRBJ1-1; size: -; V: TRBV18
CDR3: CASSPNRGGLSYEQYF; DNA: TGTGCCAGCAGTCCGAACCGGGGGGGGCTGTCCTACGAGCAGTACTTC; D: TRBD2; J: TRBJ2-7; size: -; V: TRBV28
CDR3: CASSPLPTGTGYEQYF; DNA: TGCGCCAGCAGTCCTCTCCCGACCGGGACAGGCTACGAGCAGTACTTC; D: TRBD1; J: TRBJ2-7; size: -; V: TRBV5-1
CDR3: CASVISGGNYEQYF; DNA: TGTGCTAGTGTTATTAGCGGGGGCAACTACGAGCAGTACTTC; D: TRBD2; J: TRBJ2-7; size: once; V: TRBV12-5
CDR3: CASSQELVAGPDTQYF; DNA: TGTGCCAGCAGCCAAGAATTAGTAGCGGGACCAGATACGCAGTATTTT; D: TRBD2; J: TRBJ2-3; size: -; V: TRBV4-2
CDR3: CASSPGRAGNTIYF; DNA: TGTGCCAGCAGCCCCGGCAGGGCTGGAAACACCATATATTTT; D: -; J: TRBJ1-3; size: -; V: TRBV7-2
CDR3: CASSLMTGETEAFF; DNA: TGTGCCAGCAGCTTAATGACAGGGGAAACTGAAGCTTTCTTT; D: TRBD1; J: TRBJ1-1; size: many; V: TRBV11-2
CDR3: CASRGIGLETQYF; DNA: TGTGCCAGCAGGGGTATTGGGCTGGAGACCCAGTACTTC; D: -; J: TRBJ2-5; size: -; V: TRBV2
CDR3: CASSQDSLRGAKNIQYF; DNA: TGTGCCAGCAGCCAAGATTCGTTGCGGGGAGCCAAAAACATTCAGTACTTC; D: -; J: TRBJ2-4; size: -; V: TRBV14
CDR3: CASSSTGKGDQETQYF; DNA: TGTGCCAGCAGCTCGACAGGGAAAGGGGACCAAGAGACCCAGTACTTC; D: TRBD1; J: TRBJ2-5; size: -; V: TRBV7-9
CDR3: CASSFPTRDEKLFF; DNA: TGTGCCAGCAGTTTCCCCACTCGGGATGAAAAACTGTTTTTT; D: -; J: TRBJ1-4; size: few; V: TRBV28
CDR3: CASSGSGGTFNEQFF; DNA: TGTGCCAGCAGCGGGAGCGGGGGGACCTTTAATGAGCAGTTCTTC; D: TRBD2; J: TRBJ2-1; size: -; V: TRBV9
CDR3: CASSQDRGPETNEKLFF; DNA: TGTGCCAGCAGCCAAGACAGGGGTCCCGAAACTAATGAAAAACTGTTTTTT; D: -; J: TRBJ1-4; size: -; V: TRBV3-1/TRBV3-2
CDR3: CASSEGDRDTEAFF; DNA: TGTGCCAGCAGTGAAGGAGACAGGGACACTGAAGCTTTCTTT; D: TRBD1; J: TRBJ1-1; size: -; V: TRBV6-1
CDR3: CASSLASPGQEVQSEAFF; DNA: TGTGCCAGCAGCTTAGCGAGCCCGGGACAGGAGGTTCAGAGTGAAGCTTTCTTT; D: TRBD1; J: TRBJ1-1; size: -; V: TRBV7-8
CDR3: CASSWKGGETQYF; DNA: TGTGCCAGCAGCTGGAAAGGCGGAGAGACCCAGTACTTC; D: -; J: TRBJ2-5; size: -; V: TRBV5-6
CDR3: CASSLASTGTGELFF; DNA: TGCGCCAGCAGCTTGGCCTCGACGGGGACCGGGGAGCTGTTTTTT; D: -; J: TRBJ2-2; size: few; V: TRBV5-1
CDR3: CASSQRISTGGDGYNEQFF; DNA: TGCGCCAGCAGCCAAAGAATATCAACAGGGGGCGATGGCTACAATGAGCAGTTCTTC; D: TRBD1; J: TRBJ2-1; size: -; V: TRBV4-3